A selection of T cell receptor beta chains follows, all from one sample in a study of T cells in Graves' hyperthyroidism and ophthalmopathy. From the multiplex PCR reads, TCRdb called clonotypes with MiXCR, one entry per CDR3 protein. The sample yields about 290,000 distinct CDR3 sequences, 13% seen once. Sequencing was carried out using blood. These receptors were taken from a woman aged 25 to 45 with Graves' hyperthyroidism that later progressed to Graves' ophthalmopathy. The CDR3 runs from the conserved cysteine through the conserved F or W. A D gene is named only where the DNA matches it firmly. Rows may omit the clone size; those that give it use once, few, many or a size class.

j_gene: TRBJ1-1; v_gene: TRBV7-9; d_gene: TRBD1; abundance: many; CDR3aa: CASSYDREETEAFF
j_gene: TRBJ1-5; v_gene: TRBV28; d_gene: TRBD1; abundance: many; CDR3aa: CASTNRGVGLGNQPQHF
j_gene: TRBJ2-1; v_gene: TRBV19; d_gene: TRBD1; abundance: many; CDR3aa: CASSILGQDSYNEQFF
j_gene: TRBJ2-1; v_gene: TRBV7-2; d_gene: NA; abundance: many; CDR3aa: CASSFRWTPQNEQFF
j_gene: TRBJ2-1; v_gene: TRBV7-9; d_gene: NA; abundance: many; CDR3aa: CASSQIGRGLAIDNEQFF
j_gene: TRBJ1-2; v_gene: TRBV28; d_gene: TRBD1; abundance: NA; CDR3aa: CASRKPGQENYGYTF
j_gene: TRBJ1-3; v_gene: TRBV20-1; d_gene: NA; abundance: NA; CDR3aa: CSAREDLLARNTIYF
j_gene: TRBJ2-5; v_gene: TRBV2; d_gene: TRBD2; abundance: few; CDR3aa: CASSPLAGGGETQYF
j_gene: TRBJ1-5; v_gene: TRBV7-2; d_gene: TRBD1; abundance: many; CDR3aa: CASSFRGQGAWQPQHF
j_gene: TRBJ1-1; v_gene: TRBV6-2/TRBV6-3; d_gene: NA; abundance: many; CDR3aa: CASSYGRLRTEAFF
j_gene: TRBJ2-2; v_gene: TRBV4-2; d_gene: TRBD2; abundance: NA; CDR3aa: CASSQGTSGIYHTEELFF
j_gene: TRBJ2-1; v_gene: TRBV11-2; d_gene: NA; abundance: many; CDR3aa: CASSLDWVSYNEQFF
j_gene: TRBJ2-7; v_gene: TRBV7-8; d_gene: TRBD2; abundance: many; CDR3aa: CASSSGLAAYEQYF
j_gene: TRBJ1-4; v_gene: TRBV29-1; d_gene: NA; abundance: NA; CDR3aa: CSVEDTTNEKLFF
j_gene: TRBJ1-3; v_gene: TRBV7-2; d_gene: NA; abundance: many; CDR3aa: CASRLGGVGNTIYF
j_gene: TRBJ1-5; v_gene: TRBV28; d_gene: NA; abundance: many; CDR3aa: CASSDGGQLKPQHF